This T cell receptor beta chain is drawn from a study of regulatory T cells in long-lasting Graves disease. Study observations and caveats: Patients whose Graves' disease persisted exhibited lower TCR diversity than those newly diagnosed. Gene preferences differed: TRBV28, TRBJ1-2, TRBJ2-5 in persistent cases. Only peripheral blood was studied, not thyroid tissue.

This clonotype has a count of ten or more. Its antigen is still unknown. To make TCR beta libraries, researchers used iRepertoire HTBI primers and Arm-PCR of CDR3 regions. TCRdb redid the calling of the multiplex PCR reads with MiXCR, one entry per CDR3 protein. The table has about 200,000 distinct CDR3 sequences, around 16% seen once. Described time point: newly diagnosed GD, antithyroid drugs for less than 3 months. Following extraction of RNA from PBMCs, that RNA was used to make the TCR library. American Thyroid Association guidelines defined how Graves' disease was diagnosed. Trimming stripped 0 bases from V and 10 bases from J, with 12 bases between. The CDR3 has 13 residues. In germline, CDR1 is WNHNN, CDR2 SYGVQD (reference sequence).

Specimen: peripheral blood mononuclear cells (PBMCs), collected at new diagnosis, from a patient treated with antithyroid drugs. V usage is TRBV10-1 and J usage is TRBJ2-5, with D hard to call. The source is a female donor with Graves disease. The CDR3: CASSESTDVIQYF. The CDR3 nucleotides read TGCGCCAGCAGTGAGTCTACAGACGTAATCCAGTACTTC.